Each of the 18 T cell receptor beta chains below was sequenced from the same sample in a study of tumor-infiltrating lymphocytes in oesophageal squamous cell carcinoma. One entry per CDR3 protein results from TCRdb running MiXCR on the PCR reads. The top ten hold under 55% of the sample, which has 15,000 to 20,000 distinct CDR3 sequences, approximately 47% seen once. The sample consisted of normal esophageal tissue next to the tumor. The receptors originated from a female donor with esophageal squamous cell carcinoma.

The chain joins TRBV7-2 to TRBJ2-3, with TRBD1 matching 11 bases. The CDR3 loop spans 17 amino acids. J lost 2 bases, V lost 1 base, and 5 bases had no gene match. CDR1 SGHTA and CDR2 FQGNSA come from the germline V gene. The CDR3 spells CASSLVGTGGFTDTQYF. In DNA, the CDR3 is TGTGCCAGCAGCTTAGTTGGGACAGGGGGTTTCACAGATACGCAGTATTTT.

This chain links TRBV7-6 with TRBJ2-1, with D perhaps TRBD2 (5 bases). This CDR3 contains 14 residues. The ends were cut back, 10 bases at V and 2 bases at J, with 15 bases in the middle. The germline gives CDR1 SGHVS, CDR2 FNYEAQ. In DNA form, the CDR3 reads TGTGCCACCTCCCGAAAGGGAGCCTACAATGAGCAGTTCTTC. Residues: CATSRKGAYNEQFF. Looking up the rest from reference TRBV7-6 and TRBJ2-1 gives the full variable domain: GAGVSQSPRYKVTKRGQDVALRCDPISGHVSLYWYRQALGQGPEFLTYFNYEAQQDKSGLPNDRFSAERPEGSISTLTIQRTEQRDSAMYRCATSRKGAYNEQFFGPGTRLTVL.

This clonotype is medium-sized in the sample. The chain uses TRBV7-2 and TRBJ2-7; D uncertain. CDR1 and CDR2 from the germline V gene are SGHTA and FQGNSA. V shed 5 bases and J shed 0 bases, with 14 bases lying between them. The CDR3 sequence is 15 residues long. This chain's CDR3 is CASSRSVLYSYEQYF. The CDR3 DNA reads TGTGCCAGCAGCCGTTCGGTCCTATACTCCTACGAGCAGTACTTC.

This clonotype was recorded a few times. This rearrangement joins TRBV7-8 to TRBJ2-2; D unresolved. This CDR3 region has 15 residues. Germline V gene lookup returns CDR1 SGHVS and CDR2 FQNEAQ. Between the trimmed V and J ends, which lost 5 bases and 4 bases, there was a span of 14 bases. CDR3 sequence: CASSPGRRSTGELFF. As DNA, the CDR3 is TGTGCCAGCAGCCCTGGACGCAGGAGCACCGGGGAGCTGTTTTTT.

This clonotype was observed a handful of times. The genes are TRBV6-2 or TRBV6-3 and TRBJ2-5, with TRBD1 matching over 7 bases. The CDR3 contains 13 residues. Germline V gene data show CDR1 as MNHEY and CDR2 as SVGEGT. V was pared by 5 bases and J by 2 bases, with 2 bases of the junction left unmatched. This CDR3 is CASSRQGQETQYF. DNA of the CDR3: TGTGCCAGCAGTCGACAGGGACAAGAGACCCAGTACTTC.

This rearrangement joins TRBV7-6 to TRBJ2-6; D perhaps matches TRBD2 (5 bases). Germline V gene data show CDR1 as SGHVS and CDR2 as FNYEAQ. Trimming took off 3 bases at V and 0 bases at J, with 12 bases between the two ends. The CDR3 is made up of 17 amino acids. The CDR3 loop is CASSLPGLLSGANVLTF. CDR3 nucleotides: TGTGCCAGCAGCTTGCCAGGACTGCTCTCTGGGGCCAACGTCCTGACTTTC.

This clonotype was observed a single time. This chain joins TRBV7-8 and TRBJ2-4; unclear D gene. The CDR3 has 13 amino acids. V lost 1 base to trimming and J lost 7 bases, with 8 bases between them. The V gene's germline CDR1 is SGHVS and CDR2 FQNEAQ. DNA for the CDR3: TGTGCCAGCAGCTTAGGAACGAGGAACATTCAGTACTTC. It specifies CASSLGTRNIQYF.

Many counts were recorded for this clonotype. The V call is TRBV12-3 or TRBV12-4, the J call TRBJ2-7, with D uncertain. The CDR3 is made up of 13 amino acids. The V end lost 5 bases, the J end lost 0 bases, and 8 bases lay between the germline ends. The CDR3 DNA is TGTGCCAGCAGTGGGTCCAGCTCCTACGAGCAGTACTTC. It specifies CASSGSSSYEQYF.

This clonotype has a count of ten or more. This sequence joins TRBV14 and TRBJ2-3; TRBD2 matches at 7 bases. The germline V gene encodes CDR1 SGHDN and CDR2 FVKESK. The trim removed 4 bases at V and 5 bases at J, leaving 3 bases unmatched. The CDR3 consists of 13 residues. The CDR3 sequence: CASSLSGGDTQYF. In DNA, the CDR3 is TGTGCCAGCAGCCTTTCGGGGGGAGATACGCAGTATTTT. The full variable domain, with the rest looked up from reference TRBV14 and TRBJ2-3, is EAGVTQFPSHSVIEKGQTVTLRCDPISGHDNLYWYRRVMGKEIKFLLHFVKESKQDESGMPNNRFLAERTGGTYSTLKVQPAELEDSGVYFCASSLSGGDTQYFGPGTRLTVL.

This clonotype was seen once. A read error is likely, as this CDR3 ends without the conserved phenylalanine or tryptophan. No DNA is shown, since the ends of the CDR3 on it are uncertain; the CDR3 is the one TCRdb lists. The chain couples TRBV7-2 to TRBJ2-3; TRBD1, the table's D call, was not compared with the DNA. The CDR3 numbers 17 amino acids, ends counted. Germline CDR1 SGHTA, CDR2 FQGNSA. The CDR3: CASSLGGQTYNEQYFGP.

This clonotype was detected only once. The rearrangement joins TRBV6-1 to TRBJ2-7; 8 bases line up with TRBD1. This CDR3 region has 12 residues. V lost 11 bases and J lost 3; bases outside the gene matches: 6. Germline CDR1 is MNHNS and CDR2 is SASEGT. Here the CDR3 reads CACRDRNYEQYF. The CDR3 bases are TGTGCCTGCCGGGACAGGAACTACGAGCAGTACTTC.

The sample holds a few counts of this clonotype. In nucleotides, the CDR3 is TGTGCCAGCAGCTTGGATTACTCTGGGGCCAACGTCCTGACTTTC. Translating it yields CASSLDYSGANVLTF. This sequence joins TRBV11-2 and TRBJ2-6; D is ambiguous. The CDR3 sequence is 15 residues long. The V gene lost 3 bases and the J gene lost 0 bases, with 6 bases spanning the gap. CDR1 is SGHAT, CDR2 FQNNGV, per germline.

Note on this clonotype: It may be a read error: a sequence one base away is much more abundant. The CDR3 loop is CASSWGQTNEQLF. DNA for the CDR3: TGTGCCAGCAGCTGGGGACAGACAAATGAGCAGTTATTC. J is TRBJ2-7 and V is TRBV7-2; 7 bases agree with TRBD1. The CDR3 totals 13 residues. The germline V gene has CDR1 SGHTA and CDR2 FQGNSA.

By share, this clonotype ranks as medium-sized. The rearrangement joins TRBV10-1 to TRBJ2-3; 7 bases fit TRBD2. The V gene end was trimmed by 4 bases and the J gene end by 6 bases; junction bases not matched to a gene: 7. Germline-derived CDR1 and CDR2 are WNHNN and SYGVQD (reference sequence). The CDR3 spans 14 residues. The CDR3 DNA reads as TGCGCCAGCAGTGCCATCGGGGGGAAGGATACGCAGTATTTT. This sequence encodes CASSAIGGKDTQYF.

This clonotype is labeled medium-sized. The chain's CDR3 is CASSPGRGQGRDTQYF. The DNA of the CDR3 is TGTGCCAGCAGCCCGGGGAGAGGACAGGGCCGGGATACGCAGTATTTT. This chain joins TRBV7-2 and TRBJ2-3; 8 nucleotides agree with TRBD1. CDR1 SGHTA and CDR2 FQGNSA come from the germline V gene. This CDR3 comprises 16 residues. After removal of 5 bases from V and 6 bases from J, the junction contained 13 bases not matched to a gene.

This clonotype was observed at least ten times. The rearrangement links TRBV12-3 or TRBV12-4 to TRBJ2-7; unclear D gene. The germline V and J ends were trimmed by 5 bases and 4 bases, with 12 bases remaining between them. The CDR3 consists of 13 residues. The CDR3 sequence is CASSPRAFYEQYF. The CDR3 DNA reads as TGTGCCAGCAGTCCCCGGGCCTTTTACGAGCAGTACTTC.

This clonotype is deemed medium-sized. The chain uses TRBV7-2 and TRBJ2-6; D not resolved. The CDR3 has 14 residues. CDR1 is SGHTA and CDR2 is FQGNSA in the germline V gene. Trimming took 2 bases from V and 2 from J, leaving 4 bases between them. The chain's CDR3 is CASSLIAGANVLTF. As DNA, the CDR3 is TGTGCCAGCAGCTTAATCGCTGGGGCCAACGTCCTGACTTTC.

The chain couples TRBV7-8 to TRBJ1-5; no firm D call. V lost 0 bases, J lost 0 bases, and 12 bases lay in between. Germline assignment: CDR1 SGHVS and CDR2 FQNEAQ. This CDR3 spans 17 amino acids. CDR3 coding DNA: TGTGCCAGCAGCTTAGCGACGTCGCAGACTAGCAATCAGCCCCAGCATTTT. It yields the protein CASSLATSQTSNQPQHF.